Here is one TCR beta chain with its context. Its antigen specificity is not known. One base away there is no much larger clone; base qualities are not given. The immunoSEQ Assay, a bias-controlled multiplex PCR, was used to amplify TCRbeta CDR3 regions from genomic DNA. In the paper's pipeline: Within the assay, amplification of reference gene primers was used to estimate how many nucleated cells each sample contained. Sequence reads were collapsed and filtered to measure the absolute abundance of every unique TCRbeta CDR3 rearrangement. For each sample, productive Simpson clonality was calculated by taking the square root of Simpson's diversity index across productive rearrangements. As stored in TCRdb, this immuneACCESS dataset retains in-frame rearrangements with V and J assigned. A fraction of the clones does not appear; measured against another copy, unresolved V genes explain less than half of the discrepancy, and the remainder lacks a known reason. That table is the source of V, J and clone size, and D and trimming were worked out from the DNA. This sample holds roughly 280,000 clones; approximately 90% were observed only once. Together, the top ten hold 2% to 2.5% of the sample.

This record belongs to a study of blood T cell repertoires in COVID-19 (dated by TCRdb to 2018 to 2020). For context, the study as a whole: Samples covering the acute and convalescent phases of COVID-19 were provided by collaborators in the United States, Italy and Spain. Sample metadata almost always included a de-identified subject ID, COVID-19 status, age in years and sex. Where HLA class I and class II types were available, the types were taken from metadata supplied by the sample provider, not from assay-based typing. The repertoires were made available in a free public database intended to serve as a resource for research on the immune response to SARS-CoV-2. The dataset comprised deeply sampled blood TCRbeta repertoires from subjects exposed to, actively infected with, or recovered from COVID-19. The prospective study material was composed of cDNA or gDNA derived from T cells, B-cell-depleted T cells, or PBMCs. The samples were drawn from the first 160 participants of the ongoing ImmuneRACE study and from 950 to 1,500 subjects provided by 6 global collaborators.

In the prospective study, participants were about 18 to 89 years old, resided in 24 geographic areas of the United States, and were enrolled through a virtual design. In the prospective study, participants were assigned to cohorts based on the clinical history participants reported in a screening survey and a study questionnaire. Recovered participants in ImmuneRACE Cohort 3 were defined by two consecutive negative NP/OP PCR tests, clearance by a healthcare professional, or resolution of symptoms. Each participant in the prospective study had whole blood, serum and a nasopharyngeal or oropharyngeal swab collected by mobile phlebotomists. Participants in the prospective study had the option to provide additional blood draws and questionnaires over a roughly 2-month period. Prospective study blood samples were shipped either frozen or at room temperature before DNA extraction. At the junction V is shortened by 3 bases and J by 4 bases, with 10 bases in between. Per the germline V gene, MGHRA is the CDR1 and YSYEKL is the CDR2. From the cysteine through the phenylalanine, the CDR3 covers 13 amino acids. The DNA shown is the 39-base CDR3, in frame from base 1.

What the research found in general, with its limitations: Clinical and demographic metadata were provided uncurated, with the amount varying by source and participant.

The clonotype was recovered from a woman under 30 who had recovered from COVID-19. Sequencing used PBMCs or T cells enriched from blood (not recorded which). Recombination joined TRBV4-1 with TRBJ2-7; the D gene cannot be named for sure. The DNA sequence is as follows: TGCGCCAGCAGCCAGGTCCCAGATTACGAGCAGTACTTC. Its protein reads: CASSQVPDYEQYF.